This TCR beta chain was documented in a study of PD-L1 blockade in urothelial cancer. Study-wide background: Blood was subjected to analysis at 3 weeks (second dose) and 6 weeks following treatment start. When blood samples were assessed, the median T cell count was 141,255. Study-level findings and limits: Larger 3-week expansion of tumor-associated blood clones was seen in durable-benefit patients.

The protocol was immunoSEQ multiplex PCR, while the TCRdb copy is restricted to in-frame clones and leaves out a portion. The table has 70,000 or so clones, roughly nine tenths seen once. The study collected 1 to 8 samples per patient, pretreatment and on-treatment. Remarks on this clone: Its target is not known.

This receptor was identified in a man aged 60 to 75 with urothelial cancer. The source material was PBMCs, sampled around atezolizumab (anti-PD-L1) treatment.

CDR3 DNA: TGTGCCAGCAGCATAGACCAGGGAAATACTGAAGCTTTCTTT. Translated: CASSIDQGNTEAFF. The rearrangement links TRBV7-9 to TRBJ1-1; possibly TRBD1 for D (5 bases). The CDR3 is made up of 14 amino acids. Trimming cost V 5 bases and J 5 bases, with 15 bases left between them. Germline V CDR1 and CDR2: SEHNR, FQNEAQ (reference sequence).